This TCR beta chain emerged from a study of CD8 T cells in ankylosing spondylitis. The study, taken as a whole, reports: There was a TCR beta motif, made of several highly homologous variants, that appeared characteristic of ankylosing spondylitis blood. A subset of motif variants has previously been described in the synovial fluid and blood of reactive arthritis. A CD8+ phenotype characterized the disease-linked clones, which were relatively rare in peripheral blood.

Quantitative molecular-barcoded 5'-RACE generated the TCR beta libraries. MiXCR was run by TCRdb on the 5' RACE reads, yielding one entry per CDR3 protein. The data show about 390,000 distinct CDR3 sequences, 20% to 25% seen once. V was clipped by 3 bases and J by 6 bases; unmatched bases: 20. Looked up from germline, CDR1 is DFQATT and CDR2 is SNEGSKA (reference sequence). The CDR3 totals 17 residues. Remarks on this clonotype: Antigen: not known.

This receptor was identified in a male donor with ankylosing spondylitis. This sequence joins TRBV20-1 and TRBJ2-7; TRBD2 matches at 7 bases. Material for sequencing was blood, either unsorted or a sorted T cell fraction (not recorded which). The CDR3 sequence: CSASTDLFGGSTGEQYF. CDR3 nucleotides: TGCAGTGCTAGCACCGACCTTTTTGGCGGGAGTACCGGCGAGCAGTACTTC.